This T cell receptor (beta chain) was recovered during a study of somatic mutations in cytotoxic T cells in rheumatoid arthritis. V gave up 2 bases and J gave up 4 bases, with 13 bases separating them. Germline CDR1 reads MNHEY; CDR2 reads SVGAGI. The CDR3 spans 15 residues. The assay was immunoSEQ multiplex PCR, and TCRdb's table has in-frame clones only and misses some. The table lists over 7,000 clones, 75% to 90% of them singletons, with 15% to 20% in the top ten. The receptor was isolated from a man in his forties with rheumatoid arthritis. Sequenced sample: CD8+ T cells sorted from blood. This sequence joins TRBV6-5 and TRBJ2-3, with D possibly being TRBD2 (6 bases). The CDR3 sequence is CASSYVSGEADTQYF. Written as DNA, the CDR3 is TGTGCCAGCAGTTACGTCTCGGGGGAAGCAGATACGCAGTATTTT.